The source of this T cell receptor (beta chain) is a study of CD8 T cells in ankylosing spondylitis. V was clipped by 6 bases and J by 3 bases, with 19 bases between them. CDR3 length equals 16 residues. The germline CDR1 and CDR2 sequences are ENHRY and SYGVKD. Study observations and caveats: Ankylosing spondylitis blood seemed to carry a telltale TCR beta motif made of fewer than 10 highly homologous variants. It was reported that disease-linked clones were significantly enriched in matched ankylosing spondylitis synovial fluid. Disease-associated clones were CD8+ and fairly uncommon in peripheral blood.

Libraries of TCR beta came from quantitative 5'-RACE with molecular barcodes. MiXCR, run by TCRdb on the 5' RACE reads, gives a single entry per CDR3 protein. The sample includes around 220,000 distinct CDR3 sequences, around 16% seen only once; the top ten take under 45%. This clonotype was counted between two and nine times. Antigen: not known. The V call is TRBV10-3, the J call TRBJ2-3; D perhaps matches TRBD2 (5 bases). Sample: blood, either unsorted or a sorted T cell fraction (not recorded which). The sequence was collected from a male donor with ankylosing spondylitis. The CDR3 sequence: CAISAVGVENTDTQYF. The DNA of the CDR3 is TGTGCCATCAGCGCTGTGGGAGTGGAAAATACAGATACGCAGTATTTT.